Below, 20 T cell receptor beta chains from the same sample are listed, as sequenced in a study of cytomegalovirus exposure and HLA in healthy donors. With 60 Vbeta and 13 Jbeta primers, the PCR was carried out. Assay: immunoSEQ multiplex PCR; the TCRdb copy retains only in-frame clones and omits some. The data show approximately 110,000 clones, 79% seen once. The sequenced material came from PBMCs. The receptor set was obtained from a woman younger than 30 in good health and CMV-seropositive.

CDR3 bases: TGTGCCAGCAGTTTTGGGACAGGAGTACCCAATGAGCAGTTCTTC. Its protein is CASSFGTGVPNEQFF. V gene TRBV27 combines with J gene TRBJ2-1, with 8 bases identical to TRBD1. Trimming at V came to 3 bases and at J to 6 bases, leaving 7 bases not matched to a gene. The CDR3 runs 15 residues. CDR1 and CDR2 from the germline V gene are MNHEY and SMNVEV (reference sequence).

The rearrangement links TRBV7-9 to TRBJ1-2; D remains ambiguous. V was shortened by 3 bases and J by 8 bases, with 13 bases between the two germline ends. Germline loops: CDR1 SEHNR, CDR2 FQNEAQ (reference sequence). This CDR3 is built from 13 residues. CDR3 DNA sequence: TGTGCCAGCAGCTTGAACGTAGCTTGGGGCTACACCTTC. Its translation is CASSLNVAWGYTF.

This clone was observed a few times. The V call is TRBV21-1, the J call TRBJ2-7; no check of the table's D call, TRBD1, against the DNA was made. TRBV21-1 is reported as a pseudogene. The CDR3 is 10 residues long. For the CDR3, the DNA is TGTGCCAGCAGCAGCTGGACAGGGCCCTTC. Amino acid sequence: CASSSWTGPF.

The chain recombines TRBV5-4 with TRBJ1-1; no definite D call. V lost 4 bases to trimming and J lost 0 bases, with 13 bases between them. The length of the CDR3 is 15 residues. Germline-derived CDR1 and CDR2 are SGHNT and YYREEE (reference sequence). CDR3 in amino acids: CASSPRGGVNTEAFF. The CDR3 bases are TGTGCCAGCAGCCCACGGGGTGGGGTGAACACTGAAGCTTTCTTT.

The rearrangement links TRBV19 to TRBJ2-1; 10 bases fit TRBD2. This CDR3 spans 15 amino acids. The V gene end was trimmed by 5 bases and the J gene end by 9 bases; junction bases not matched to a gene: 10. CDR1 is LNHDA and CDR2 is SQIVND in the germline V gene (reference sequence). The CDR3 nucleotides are TGTGCCAGTAGTGCCCTAGCGGGAGCCCCGGTTGAGCAGTTCTTC. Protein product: CASSALAGAPVEQFF.

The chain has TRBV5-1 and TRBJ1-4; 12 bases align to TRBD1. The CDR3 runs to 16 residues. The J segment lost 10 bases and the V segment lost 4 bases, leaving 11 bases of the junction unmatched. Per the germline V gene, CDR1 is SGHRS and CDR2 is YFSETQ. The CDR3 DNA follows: TGCGCCAGCAGCCCCCGTGCGGGACAGGGGGCCTCAAAACTGTTTTTT. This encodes CASSPRAGQGASKLFF.

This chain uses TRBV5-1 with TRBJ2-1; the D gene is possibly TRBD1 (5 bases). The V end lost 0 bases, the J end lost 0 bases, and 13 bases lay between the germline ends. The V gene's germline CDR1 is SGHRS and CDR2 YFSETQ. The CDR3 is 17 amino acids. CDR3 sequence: CASSLALGRDSYNEQFF. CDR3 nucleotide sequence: TGCGCCAGCAGCTTGGCCTTAGGCAGGGACTCCTACAATGAGCAGTTCTTC.

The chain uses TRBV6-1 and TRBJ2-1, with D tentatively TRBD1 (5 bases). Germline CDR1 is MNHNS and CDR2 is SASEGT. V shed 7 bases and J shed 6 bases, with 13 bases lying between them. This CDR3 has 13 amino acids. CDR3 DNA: TGTGCCAGCACCGGACAAGGGTTCAATGAGCAGTTCTTC. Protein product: CASTGQGFNEQFF.

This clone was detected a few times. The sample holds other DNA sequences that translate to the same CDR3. The DNA of the CDR3 is TGCGCCAGCAGCTTAACAGGGCTGAACACTGAAGCTTTCTTT. Protein: CASSLTGLNTEAFF. The rearrangement links TRBV5-1 to TRBJ1-1; a possible D gene is TRBD1 (6 bases). CDR3 length equals 14 residues. The V and J ends lost 2 bases and 0 bases respectively, with 8 bases between them. The germline gives CDR1 SGHRS, CDR2 YFSETQ.

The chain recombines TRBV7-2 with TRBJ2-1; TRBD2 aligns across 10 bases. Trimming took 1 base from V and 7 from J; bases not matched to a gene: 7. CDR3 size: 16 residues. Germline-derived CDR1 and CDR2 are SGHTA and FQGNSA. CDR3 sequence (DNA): TGTGCCAGCAGCTTAGAGGGGGCTAGCGGGAGTAATGAGCAGTTCTTC. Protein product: CASSLEGASGSNEQFF.

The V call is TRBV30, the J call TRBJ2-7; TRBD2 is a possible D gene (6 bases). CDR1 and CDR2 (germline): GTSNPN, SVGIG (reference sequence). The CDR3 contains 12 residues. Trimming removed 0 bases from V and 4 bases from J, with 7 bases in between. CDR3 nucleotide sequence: TGTGCCTGGAGTGTGGGGGGATACGAGCAGTACTTC. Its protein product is CAWSVGGYEQYF.

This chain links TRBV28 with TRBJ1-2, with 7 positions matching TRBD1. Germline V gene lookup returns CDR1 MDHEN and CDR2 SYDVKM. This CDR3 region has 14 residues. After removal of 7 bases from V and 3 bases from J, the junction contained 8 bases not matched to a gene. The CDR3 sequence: CASIGGGLYYGYTF. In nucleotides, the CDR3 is TGTGCCAGCATAGGGGGCGGGCTGTACTATGGCTACACCTTC.

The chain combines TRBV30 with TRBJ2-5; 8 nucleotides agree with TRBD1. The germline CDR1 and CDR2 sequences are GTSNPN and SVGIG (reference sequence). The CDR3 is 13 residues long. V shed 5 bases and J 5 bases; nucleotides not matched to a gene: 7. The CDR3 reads CAWGPGGAETQYF. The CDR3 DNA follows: TGTGCCTGGGGACCAGGGGGCGCGGAGACCCAGTACTTC.

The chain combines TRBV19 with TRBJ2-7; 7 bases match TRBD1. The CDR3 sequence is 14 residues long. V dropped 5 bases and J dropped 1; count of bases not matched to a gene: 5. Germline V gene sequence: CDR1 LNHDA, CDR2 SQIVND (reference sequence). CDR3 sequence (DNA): TGTGCCAGTAGTCAAACAGGGGAGTCCTACGAGCAGTACTTC. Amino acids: CASSQTGESYEQYF. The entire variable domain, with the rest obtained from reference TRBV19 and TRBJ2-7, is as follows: DGGITQSPKYLFRKEGQNVTLSCEQNLNHDAMYWYRQDPGQGLRLIYYSQIVNDFQKGDIAEGYSVSREKKESFPLTVTSAQKNPTAFYLCASSQTGESYEQYFGPGTRLTVT.

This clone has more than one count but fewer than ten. CDR3 sequence reads: CASSRDRVEETQYF. The CDR3 DNA is TGTGCCAGCAGTCGGGACAGGGTGGAAGAGACCCAGTACTTC. The J gene is TRBJ2-5, the V gene TRBV6-5; 9 nucleotides match TRBD1. The germline V gene has CDR1 MNHEY and CDR2 SVGAGI. V dropped 5 bases and J dropped 3; count of bases not matched to a gene: 4. There are 14 residues in the CDR3.

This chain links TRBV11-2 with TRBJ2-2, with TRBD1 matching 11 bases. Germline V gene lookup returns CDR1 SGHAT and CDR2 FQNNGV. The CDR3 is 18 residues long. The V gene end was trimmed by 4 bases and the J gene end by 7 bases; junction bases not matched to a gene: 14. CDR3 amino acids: CASSSIRPDRGRHGELFF. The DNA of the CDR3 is TGTGCCAGCAGCTCCATCAGACCGGACAGGGGGCGCCACGGGGAGCTGTTTTTT.

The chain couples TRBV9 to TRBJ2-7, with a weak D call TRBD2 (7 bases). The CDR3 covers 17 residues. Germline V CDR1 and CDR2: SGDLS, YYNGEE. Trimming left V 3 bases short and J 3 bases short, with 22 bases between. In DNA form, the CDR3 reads TGTGCCAGCAGCGATCCTGGGGAGGGGGACTCGGACTACGAGCAGTACTTC. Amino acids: CASSDPGEGDSDYEQYF. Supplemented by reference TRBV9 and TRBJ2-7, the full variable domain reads DSGVTQTPKHLITATGQRVTLRCSPRSGDLSVYWYQQSLDQGLQFLIQYYNGEERAKGNILERFSAQQFPDLHSELNLSSLELGDSALYFCASSDPGEGDSDYEQYFGPGTRLTVT.

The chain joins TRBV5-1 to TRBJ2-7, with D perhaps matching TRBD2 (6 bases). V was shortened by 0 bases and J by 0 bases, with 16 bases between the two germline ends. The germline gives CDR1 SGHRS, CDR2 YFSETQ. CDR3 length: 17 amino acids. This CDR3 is CASSLEGGIGGSYEQYF. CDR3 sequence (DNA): TGCGCCAGCAGCTTGGAGGGAGGTATAGGAGGCTCCTACGAGCAGTACTTC.

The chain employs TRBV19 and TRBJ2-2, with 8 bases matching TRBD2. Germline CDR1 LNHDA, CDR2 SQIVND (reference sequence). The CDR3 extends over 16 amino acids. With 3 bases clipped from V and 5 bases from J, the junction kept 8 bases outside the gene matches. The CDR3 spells CASSMVSERGTGELFF. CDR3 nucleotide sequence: TGTGCCAGTAGTATGGTATCTGAGCGGGGGACCGGGGAGCTGTTTTTT.

As DNA, the CDR3 is TGCGCCAGCAGTGAGTCGATGGGGAGGGGAGCTTTCTTT. Protein product: CASSESMGRGAFF. The chain recombines TRBV10-2 with TRBJ1-1; tentative D call: TRBD1 (5 bases). Germline CDR1 is WSHSY and CDR2 is SAAADI. The V gene lost 0 bases and the J gene lost 10 bases, with 12 bases spanning the gap. The CDR3 is made up of 13 amino acids.